The 4 T cell receptor beta chains in this list originate from one sample, sequenced in a study of T-cell reconstitution after alpha-beta-depleted transplantation in children. As it was prepared, the TCRbeta library received unique molecular identifiers. One entry per CDR3 protein, called by TCRdb with MiXCR from the PCR reads. The sample shows a few hundred thousand distinct CDR3 sequences, 25% to 30% of them seen only once. Sequenced material: PBMCs, taken before TCRalphabeta/CD19-depleted stem cell transplant. Receptor source: a boy younger than two with Wiskott-Aldrich syndrome, due to receive a stem cell transplant.

The chain carries TRBV27 and TRBJ2-5, with 10 bases matching TRBD2. Germline V gives CDR1 MNHEY, CDR2 SMNVEV (reference sequence). The CDR3 length is 14 residues. After removal of 5 bases from V and 5 bases from J, the junction contained 5 bases not matched to a gene. The CDR3 nucleotides read TGTGCCAGCAGTGTAGCGGGAGGAATGGAGACCCAGTACTTC. Amino acids: CASSVAGGMETQYF.

This chain connects TRBV20-1 to TRBJ1-6, with 9 bases that match TRBD1. Germline assignment: CDR1 DFQATT and CDR2 SNEGSKA (reference sequence). The junction had 8 bases not matched to a gene; V was cut back by 4 bases and J by 7 bases. This CDR3 region has 15 residues. CDR3 protein: CSAITPGQGNSPLHF. The CDR3 DNA sequence: TGCAGTGCTATAACCCCGGGACAGGGAAATTCACCCCTCCACTTT.

This clonotype was seen many times. The chain carries TRBV10-3 and TRBJ2-1; 8 nucleotides align to TRBD2. Germline lookup yields CDR1 ENHRY and CDR2 SYGVKD. Germline trimming cut 5 bases from V and 3 bases from J; bases unmatched to any gene: 6. The CDR3 length is 15 residues. The CDR3 nucleotides read TGTGCCATCAGTAAGACTAGCGATATCTACAATGAGCAGTTCTTC. This codes for CAISKTSDIYNEQFF.

This clonotype was counted a few times. This chain joins TRBV2 and TRBJ2-5; 8 positions match TRBD1. This CDR3 is 15 amino acids long. Germline V gene data show CDR1 as SNHLY and CDR2 as FYNNEI. The V and J ends lost 6 bases and 5 bases, in that order; junction bases with no gene match: 11. The CDR3 reads CASSGQGRAGETQYF. CDR3 sequence (DNA): TGTGCCAGCAGCGGACAGGGCCGGGCGGGGGAGACCCAGTACTTC.